This is a list of T cell receptor beta chains from one sample in a study of blood T cell repertoires in COVID-19. TCRdb's copy holds only in-frame clones and misses some; the assay was immunoSEQ multiplex PCR. The table shows around 50,000 clones, with approximately 87% occurring only once. Material: peripheral blood. The receptor source for this set is a man in his forties or fifties with active COVID-19. CDR3s include the opening cysteine and the closing phenylalanine or tryptophan. The D gene is left open where the match is weak. Size values are once, few and many counts, or a class for expanded clones, and some rows have none.

-,14,TRBJ2-3,TRBV27,-,CASSFRDPTGTQYF,TGTGCCAGCAGTTTCCGTGATCCGACGGGTACGCAGTATTTT
-,12,TRBJ1-3,TRBV7-9,-,CASSPSGNTIYF,TGTGCCAGCAGCCCCTCGGGAAACACCATATATTTT
once,16,TRBJ1-1,TRBV2,-,CASSPFKSQPNTEAFF,TGTGCCAGCAGTCCTTTTAAATCACAACCGAACACTGAAGCTTTCTTT
-,16,TRBJ2-7,TRBV3-1/TRBV3-2,-,CASSANGGGKTYEQYF,TGTGCCAGCAGCGCAAACGGCGGAGGGAAGACCTACGAGCAGTACTTC
-,13,TRBJ2-3,TRBV27,TRBD2,CASSREGWDTQYF,TGTGCCAGCAGCCGGGAGGGGTGGGATACGCAGTATTTT
few,15,TRBJ2-7,TRBV28,-,CASSPPAGPLYEQYF,TGTGCCAGCAGTCCGCCCGCTGGGCCCCTCTACGAGCAGTACTTC
-,14,TRBJ2-7,TRBV10-2,-,CAGCRMGHSYEQYF,TGCGCCGGCTGTCGGATGGGGCACTCCTACGAGCAGTACTTC
-,13,TRBJ1-2,TRBV12-3/TRBV12-4,TRBD1,CASSFRDRDGYTF,TGTGCCAGCAGTTTCCGGGACAGGGATGGCTACACCTTC
-,14,TRBJ1-1,TRBV2,-,CASSPTVMNTEAFF,TGTGCCAGCAGTCCGACAGTAATGAACACTGAAGCTTTCTTT
-,15,TRBJ2-3,TRBV5-1,-,CASSSLGASTDTQYF,TGCGCCAGCAGCTCACTTGGGGCTAGCACAGATACGCAGTATTTT
-,15,TRBJ2-7,TRBV7-3,TRBD1,CASSKPDRAAHEQYF,TGTGCCAGCAGCAAACCGGACAGGGCGGCCCACGAGCAGTACTTC
-,16,TRBJ1-2,TRBV7-9,-,CASSSLGGRANYGYTF,TGTGCCAGCAGCTCCCTGGGGGGTCGGGCTAACTATGGCTACACCTTC
-,14,TRBJ2-7,TRBV27,TRBD1,CASSFTRDSYEQYF,TGTGCCAGCAGCTTTACCAGGGACAGCTACGAGCAGTACTTC
few,15,TRBJ2-1,TRBV10-3,-,CAISESREGPNEQFF,TGTGCCATCAGTGAGTCGAGGGAAGGACCCAATGAGCAGTTCTTC
-,11,TRBJ2-7,TRBV20-1,-,CSASGVDEQYF,TGCAGTGCTAGCGGAGTGGACGAGCAGTACTTC
-,14,TRBJ1-3,TRBV15,-,CATSRGQMVNTIYF,TGTGCCACCAGCAGAGGACAGATGGTAAACACCATATATTTT
once,15,TRBJ1-6,TRBV5-6,TRBD1,CASSLAGTGVSPLHF,TGTGCCAGCAGCTTGGCGGGGACAGGGGTGTCACCCCTCCACTTT
-,13,TRBJ1-2,TRBV19,-,CASRGGRGYGYTF,TGTGCCAGTAGGGGGGGGCGCGGCTATGGCTACACCTTC
few,16,TRBJ2-3,TRBV3-1/TRBV3-2,-,CASSPQGHRDTDTQYF,TGTGCCAGCAGCCCTCAGGGACACCGAGACACAGATACGCAGTATTTT
once,17,TRBJ2-7,TRBV7-9,TRBD2,CASSLPTSGELSYEQYF,TGTGCCAGCAGTCTTCCGACTAGCGGGGAGCTCTCCTACGAGCAGTACTTC
-,12,TRBJ2-5,TRBV24-1,-,CATRGLQETQYF,TGTGCCACCCGCGGACTCCAAGAGACCCAGTACTTC
-,15,TRBJ1-2,TRBV28,TRBD1,CASSRDRDRADGYTF,TGTGCCAGCAGCCGAGACCGGGACAGGGCGGATGGCTACACCTTC